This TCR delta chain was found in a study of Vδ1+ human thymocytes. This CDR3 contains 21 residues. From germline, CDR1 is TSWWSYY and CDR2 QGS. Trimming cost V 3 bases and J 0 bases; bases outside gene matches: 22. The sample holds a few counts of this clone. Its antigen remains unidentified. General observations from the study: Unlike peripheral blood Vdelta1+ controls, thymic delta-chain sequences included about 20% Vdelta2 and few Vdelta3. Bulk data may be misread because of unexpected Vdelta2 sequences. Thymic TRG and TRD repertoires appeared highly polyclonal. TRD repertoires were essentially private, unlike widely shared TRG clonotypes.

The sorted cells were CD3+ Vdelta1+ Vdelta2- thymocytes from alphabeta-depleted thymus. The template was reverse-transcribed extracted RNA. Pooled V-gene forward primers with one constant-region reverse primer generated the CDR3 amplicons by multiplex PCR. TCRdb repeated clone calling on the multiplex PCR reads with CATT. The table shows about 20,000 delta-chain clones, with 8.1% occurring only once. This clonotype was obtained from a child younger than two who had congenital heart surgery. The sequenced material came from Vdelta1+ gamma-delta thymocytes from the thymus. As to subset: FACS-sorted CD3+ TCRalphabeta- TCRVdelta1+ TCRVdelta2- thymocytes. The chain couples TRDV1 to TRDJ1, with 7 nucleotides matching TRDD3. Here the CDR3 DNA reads TGTGCTCTTGGGGAGCCTAAGGGGGGCTGGGGGCCTAACCCCTACACCGATAAACTCATCTTT. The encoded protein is CALGEPKGGWGPNPYTDKLIF.